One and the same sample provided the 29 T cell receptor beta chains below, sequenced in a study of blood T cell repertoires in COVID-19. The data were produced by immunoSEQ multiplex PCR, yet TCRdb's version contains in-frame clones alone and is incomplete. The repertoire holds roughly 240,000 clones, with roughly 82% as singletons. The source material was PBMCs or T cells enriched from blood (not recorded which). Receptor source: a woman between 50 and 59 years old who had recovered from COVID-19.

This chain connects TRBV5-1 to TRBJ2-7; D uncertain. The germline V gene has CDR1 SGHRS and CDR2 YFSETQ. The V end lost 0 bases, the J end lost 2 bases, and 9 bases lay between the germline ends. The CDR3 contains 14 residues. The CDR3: CASSLVPEAYEQYF. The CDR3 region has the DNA TGCGCCAGCAGCTTGGTTCCAGAAGCCTACGAGCAGTACTTC.

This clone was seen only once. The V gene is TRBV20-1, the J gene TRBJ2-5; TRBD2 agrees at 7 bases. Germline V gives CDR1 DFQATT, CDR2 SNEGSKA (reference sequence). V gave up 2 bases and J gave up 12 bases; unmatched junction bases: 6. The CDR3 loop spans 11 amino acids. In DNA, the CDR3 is TGCAGTGCTAGATCCGGACTAGTAGAGTACTTC. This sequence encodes CSARSGLVEYF.

CDR3 DNA: TGTGCCAGCAGCTTGACAGCAATGAGCACAGATACGCAGTATTTT. Translated, it gives CASSLTAMSTDTQYF. The rearrangement links TRBV7-9 to TRBJ2-3, with D perhaps matching TRBD1 (5 bases). The CDR3 consists of 15 residues. Germline assignment: CDR1 SEHNR and CDR2 FQNEAQ (reference sequence). Trimming took 3 bases from V and 0 from J, leaving 10 bases between them.

The DNA for the CDR3 is TGCAGTGCTAGTAGCGTCAACACCGGGGAGCTGTTTTTT. Translated: CSASSVNTGELFF. The V and J genes are TRBV20-1 and TRBJ2-2, with D tentatively TRBD2 (5 bases). Trimming took off 3 bases at V and 2 bases at J, with 7 bases between the two ends. Germline values: CDR1 DFQATT, CDR2 SNEGSKA (reference sequence). This CDR3 has 13 residues.

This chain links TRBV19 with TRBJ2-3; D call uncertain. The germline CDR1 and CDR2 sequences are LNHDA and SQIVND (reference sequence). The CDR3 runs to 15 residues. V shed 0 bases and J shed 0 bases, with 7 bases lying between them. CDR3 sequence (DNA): TGTGCCAGTAGTATAGAGCGGTCCAGCACAGATACGCAGTATTTT. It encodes CASSIERSSTDTQYF.

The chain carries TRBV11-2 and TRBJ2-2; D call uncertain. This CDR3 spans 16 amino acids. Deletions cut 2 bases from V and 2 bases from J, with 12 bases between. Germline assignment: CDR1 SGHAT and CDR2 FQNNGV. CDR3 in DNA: TGTGCCAGCAGCTTAAACCGACTGATAAACACCGGGGAGCTGTTTTTT. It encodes CASSLNRLINTGELFF.

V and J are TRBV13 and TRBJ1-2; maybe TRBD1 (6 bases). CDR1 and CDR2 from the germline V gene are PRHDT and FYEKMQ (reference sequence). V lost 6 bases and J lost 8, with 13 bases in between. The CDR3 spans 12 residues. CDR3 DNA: TGTGCCAGCAGACACGACAGGAAAGGCTACACCTTC. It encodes CASRHDRKGYTF.

The CDR3 loop is CASSQDSRTGNTIYF. CDR3 coding DNA: TGTGCCAGCAGCCAAGATAGCCGAACTGGAAACACCATATATTTT. The J gene is TRBJ1-3, the V gene TRBV14, with D unresolved. V shed 0 bases and J shed 2 bases, with 8 bases lying between them. Germline V CDR1 and CDR2: SGHDN, FVKESK. The CDR3 loop spans 15 amino acids.

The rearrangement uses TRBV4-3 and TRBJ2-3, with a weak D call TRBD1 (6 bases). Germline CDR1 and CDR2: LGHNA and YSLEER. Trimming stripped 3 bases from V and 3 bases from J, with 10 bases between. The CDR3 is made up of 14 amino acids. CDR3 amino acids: CASSHRGDTDTQYF. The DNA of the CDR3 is TGCGCCAGCAGCCACAGGGGAGATACAGATACGCAGTATTTT.

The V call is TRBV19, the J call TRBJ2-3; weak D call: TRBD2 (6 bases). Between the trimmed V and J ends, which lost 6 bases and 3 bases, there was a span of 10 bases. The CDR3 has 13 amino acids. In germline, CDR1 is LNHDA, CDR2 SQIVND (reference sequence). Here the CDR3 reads CASSLAGTDTQYF. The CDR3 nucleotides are TGTGCCAGTAGCCTCGCGGGGACAGATACGCAGTATTTT.

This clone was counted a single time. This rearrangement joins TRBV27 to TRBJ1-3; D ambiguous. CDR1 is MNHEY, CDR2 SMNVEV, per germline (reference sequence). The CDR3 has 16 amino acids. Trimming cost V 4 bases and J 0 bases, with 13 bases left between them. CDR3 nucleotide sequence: TGTGCCAGCAGTTCCGGATTCGGGAGCTCTGGAAACACCATATATTTT. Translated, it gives CASSSGFGSSGNTIYF.

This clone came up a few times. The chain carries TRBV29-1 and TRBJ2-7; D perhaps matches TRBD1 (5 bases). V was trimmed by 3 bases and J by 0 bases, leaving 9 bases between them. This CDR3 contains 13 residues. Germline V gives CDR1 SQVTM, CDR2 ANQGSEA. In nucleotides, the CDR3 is TGCAGCGTTGAGGTAGGGGCCTCCTACGAGCAGTACTTC. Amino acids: CSVEVGASYEQYF.

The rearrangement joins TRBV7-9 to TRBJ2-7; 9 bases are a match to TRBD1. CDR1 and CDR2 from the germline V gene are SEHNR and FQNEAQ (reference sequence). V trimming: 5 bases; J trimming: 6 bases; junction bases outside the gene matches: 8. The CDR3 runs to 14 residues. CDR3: CASSPGTGPFEQYF. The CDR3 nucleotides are TGTGCCAGCAGCCCTGGGACAGGGCCCTTCGAGCAGTACTTC.

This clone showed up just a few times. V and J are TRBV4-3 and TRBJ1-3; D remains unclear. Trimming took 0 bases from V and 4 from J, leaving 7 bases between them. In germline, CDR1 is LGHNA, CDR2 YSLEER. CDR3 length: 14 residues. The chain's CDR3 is CASSQDPSGNTIYF. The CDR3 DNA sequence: TGCGCCAGCAGCCAAGATCCGTCCGGAAACACCATATATTTT.

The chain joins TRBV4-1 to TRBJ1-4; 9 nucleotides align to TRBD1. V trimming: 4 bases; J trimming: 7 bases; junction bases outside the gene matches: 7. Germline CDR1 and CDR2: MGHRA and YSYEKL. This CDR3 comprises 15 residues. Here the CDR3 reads CASSPAGTGSEKLFF. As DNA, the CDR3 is TGCGCCAGCAGCCCTGCCGGGACAGGGAGTGAAAAACTGTTTTTT.

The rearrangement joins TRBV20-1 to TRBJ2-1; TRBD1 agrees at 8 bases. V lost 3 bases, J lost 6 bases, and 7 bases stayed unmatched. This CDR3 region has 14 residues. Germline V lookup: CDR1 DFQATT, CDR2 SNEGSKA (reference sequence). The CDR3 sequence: CSASSGTGFNEQFF. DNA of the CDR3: TGCAGTGCTAGTTCTGGGACAGGCTTCAATGAGCAGTTCTTC.

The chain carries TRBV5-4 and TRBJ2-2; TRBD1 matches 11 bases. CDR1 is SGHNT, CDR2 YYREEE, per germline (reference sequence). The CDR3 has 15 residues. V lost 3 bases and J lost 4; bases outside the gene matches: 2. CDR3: CASSWDRGVTGELFF. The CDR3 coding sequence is TGTGCCAGCAGCTGGGACAGGGGGGTCACCGGGGAGCTGTTTTTT.

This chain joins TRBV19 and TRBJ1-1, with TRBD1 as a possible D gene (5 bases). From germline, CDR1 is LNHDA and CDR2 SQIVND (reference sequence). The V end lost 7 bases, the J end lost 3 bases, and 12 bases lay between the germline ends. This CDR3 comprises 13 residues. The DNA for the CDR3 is TGTGCCAGTACCCCAGGGCAGGACACTGAAGCTTTCTTT. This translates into CASTPGQDTEAFF.

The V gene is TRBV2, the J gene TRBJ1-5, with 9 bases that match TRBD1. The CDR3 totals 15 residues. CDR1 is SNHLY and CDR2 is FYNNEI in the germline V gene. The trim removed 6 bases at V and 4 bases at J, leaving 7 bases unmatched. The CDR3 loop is CASRKGGTGNQPQHF. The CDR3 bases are TGTGCCAGCAGGAAGGGGGGGACAGGGAATCAGCCCCAGCATTTT.

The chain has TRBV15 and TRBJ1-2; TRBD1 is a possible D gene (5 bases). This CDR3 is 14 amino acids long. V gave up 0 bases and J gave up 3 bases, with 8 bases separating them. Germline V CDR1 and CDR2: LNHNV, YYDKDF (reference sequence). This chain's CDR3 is CATSRDQGYYGYTF. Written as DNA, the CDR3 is TGTGCCACCAGCAGAGATCAGGGCTACTATGGCTACACCTTC.

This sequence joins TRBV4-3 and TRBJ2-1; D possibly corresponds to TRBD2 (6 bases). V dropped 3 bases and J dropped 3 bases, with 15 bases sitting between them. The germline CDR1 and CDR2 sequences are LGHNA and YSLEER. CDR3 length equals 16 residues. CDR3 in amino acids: CASSQVWGGDYNEQFF. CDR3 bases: TGCGCCAGCAGCCAGGTCTGGGGCGGGGACTACAATGAGCAGTTCTTC.

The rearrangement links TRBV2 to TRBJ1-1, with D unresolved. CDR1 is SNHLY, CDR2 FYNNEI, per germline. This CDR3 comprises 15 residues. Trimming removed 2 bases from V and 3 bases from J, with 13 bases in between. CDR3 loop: CASSERQAPDTEAFF. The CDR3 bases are TGTGCCAGCAGTGAACGGCAGGCGCCCGACACTGAAGCTTTCTTT.

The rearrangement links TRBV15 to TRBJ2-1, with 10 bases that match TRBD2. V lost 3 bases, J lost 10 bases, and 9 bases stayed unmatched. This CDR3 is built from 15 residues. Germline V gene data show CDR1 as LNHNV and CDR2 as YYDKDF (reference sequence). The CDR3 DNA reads TGTGCCACCAGCAGGGTATCTAGCGGGAGTGGCGAGCAGTTCTTC. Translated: CATSRVSSGSGEQFF.

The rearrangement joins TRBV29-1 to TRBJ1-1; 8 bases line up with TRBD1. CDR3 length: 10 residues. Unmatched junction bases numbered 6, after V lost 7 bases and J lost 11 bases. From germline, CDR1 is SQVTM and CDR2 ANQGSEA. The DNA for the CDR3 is TGCAGCGCCGCGGACAGGGACGCTTTCTTT. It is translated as CSAADRDAFF.

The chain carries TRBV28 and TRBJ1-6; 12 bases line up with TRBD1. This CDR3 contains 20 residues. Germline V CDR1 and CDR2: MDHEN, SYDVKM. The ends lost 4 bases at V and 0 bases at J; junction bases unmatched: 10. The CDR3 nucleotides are TGTGCCAGCAGTTCGATGGGACAGGGGGCGACTAGCTCCTATAATTCACCCCTCCACTTT. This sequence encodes CASSSMGQGATSSYNSPLHF.

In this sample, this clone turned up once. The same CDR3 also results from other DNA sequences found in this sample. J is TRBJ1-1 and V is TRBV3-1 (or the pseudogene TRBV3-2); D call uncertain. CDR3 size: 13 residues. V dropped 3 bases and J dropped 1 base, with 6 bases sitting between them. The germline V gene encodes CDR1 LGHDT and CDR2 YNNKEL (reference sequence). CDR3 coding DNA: TGTGCCAGCAGCCAGGGCTCGAACACTGAAGCTTTCTTT. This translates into CASSQGSNTEAFF.

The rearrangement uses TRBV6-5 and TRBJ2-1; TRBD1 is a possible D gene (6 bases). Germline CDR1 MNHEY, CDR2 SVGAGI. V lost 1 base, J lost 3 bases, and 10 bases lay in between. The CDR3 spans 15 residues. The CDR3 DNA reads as TGTGCCAGCAGTTACTGGGGGCTAAGCTACAATGAGCAGTTCTTC. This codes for CASSYWGLSYNEQFF.

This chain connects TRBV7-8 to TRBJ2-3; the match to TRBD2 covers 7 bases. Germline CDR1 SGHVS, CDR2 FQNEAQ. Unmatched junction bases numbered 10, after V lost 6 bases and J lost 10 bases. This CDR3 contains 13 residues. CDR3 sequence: CASSRTSVPAQYF. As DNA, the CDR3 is TGTGCCAGCAGTCGAACTAGCGTCCCTGCGCAGTATTTT.

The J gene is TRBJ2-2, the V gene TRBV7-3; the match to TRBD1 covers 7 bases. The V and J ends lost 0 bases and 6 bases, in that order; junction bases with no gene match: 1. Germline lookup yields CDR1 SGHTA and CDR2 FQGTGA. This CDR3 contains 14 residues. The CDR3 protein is CASSLTGQAGELFF. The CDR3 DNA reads TGTGCCAGCAGCTTAACCGGACAGGCCGGGGAGCTGTTTTTT.